The 26 T cell receptor beta chains presented below share a single source sample, sequenced in a study of cytomegalovirus exposure and HLA in healthy donors. This PCR relied on a set of 60 Vbeta primers and 13 Jbeta primers. TCRdb keeps only in-frame clones here, not all; method: immunoSEQ multiplex PCR. Seen here are fewer than 200,000 clones, around 80% observed once, and the top ten hold approximately 2%. Input material: PBMCs. Receptors originate from a middle-aged man in good health and CMV-seronegative.

V usage is TRBV7-6 and J usage is TRBJ2-3; 8 bases are a match to TRBD2. With 5 bases clipped from V and 0 bases from J, the junction kept 1 base outside the gene matches. From germline, CDR1 is SGHVS and CDR2 FNYEAQ. The CDR3 is made up of 14 amino acids. The CDR3 DNA follows: TGTGCCAGCAGCCCGGGAGGGAGCACAGATACGCAGTATTTT. It codes for CASSPGGSTDTQYF.

Notes on this clone: Compared with germline, one end of the junction differs, possibly owing to a read error. The rearrangement joins TRBV29-1 to TRBJ2-6; 9 nucleotides match TRBD1. The CDR3 contains 15 residues. Germline V gives CDR1 SQVTM, CDR2 ANQGSEA. The CDR3 nucleotides are TGCAGCGTTAGGGGACAGGGTAGTGGGGCCAACGGCCTGACTTTC. Residues: CSVRGQGSGANGLTF.

This chain links TRBV15 with TRBJ2-7; weak D call: TRBD2 (5 bases). Trimming took off 0 bases at V and 6 bases at J, with 12 bases between the two ends. CDR3 length: 14 residues. Germline lookup yields CDR1 LNHNV and CDR2 YYDKDF (reference sequence). CDR3 DNA sequence: TGTGCCACCAGCAGAGAAGTTGGCGAGGGCGAGCAGTACTTC. Translating gives CATSREVGEGEQYF.

This clone was detected a few times. This chain links TRBV4-3 with TRBJ2-2; a weak D match, TRBD2 (6 bases). This CDR3 has 18 residues. V dropped 2 bases and J dropped 7 bases, with 23 bases sitting between them. Germline V CDR1 and CDR2: LGHNA, YSLEER. The CDR3, as DNA: TGCGCCAGCAGCCAATCGGTCTCTAGGAGTTCGCGGGACGGGGAGCTGTTTTTT. Its translation is CASSQSVSRSSRDGELFF.

The V call is TRBV6-6, the J call TRBJ2-3; 7 nucleotides align to TRBD1. Trimming cost V 5 bases and J 0 bases; bases outside gene matches: 2. This CDR3 is built from 14 residues. Per the germline V gene, CDR1 is MNHNY and CDR2 is SVGAGI (reference sequence). CDR3 sequence reads: CASSRDSSTDTQYF. The CDR3 region has the DNA TGTGCCAGCAGTCGGGACAGTAGCACAGATACGCAGTATTTT.

The chain has TRBV7-8 and TRBJ2-7; 11 positions match TRBD2. This CDR3 is 15 amino acids long. Germline V gives CDR1 SGHVS, CDR2 FQNEAQ. Trimming cost V 5 bases and J 4 bases; bases outside gene matches: 7. CDR3 sequence reads: CASSPGLAEAYEQYF. The CDR3, as DNA: TGTGCCAGCAGCCCGGGACTAGCGGAGGCGTACGAGCAGTACTTC.

This clone showed up just a few times. This sequence joins TRBV20-1 and TRBJ2-1, with 7 nucleotides matching TRBD2. The junction had 8 bases not matched to a gene; V was cut back by 7 bases and J by 11 bases. From germline, CDR1 is DFQATT and CDR2 SNEGSKA (reference sequence). The CDR3 runs 11 residues. The CDR3 loop reads CSVRRESKQFF. In DNA form, the CDR3 reads TGCAGTGTCCGGCGGGAGAGTAAGCAGTTCTTC.

The chain combines TRBV5-1 with TRBJ2-7, with 9 nucleotides matching TRBD2. Germline assignment: CDR1 SGHRS and CDR2 YFSETQ. Unmatched junction bases numbered 7, after V lost 4 bases and J lost 2 bases. CDR3 size: 15 residues. The CDR3 DNA follows: TGCGCCAGCAGCCTAGGGACTAGCCGGACCTACGAGCAGTACTTC. Its translation is CASSLGTSRTYEQYF.

The rearrangement joins TRBV4-3 to TRBJ1-3, with D maybe TRBD1 (5 bases). This CDR3 contains 16 residues. CDR1 and CDR2 from the germline V gene are LGHNA and YSLEER. Trimming pared 0 bases from V and 3 bases from J, leaving 12 bases between. This CDR3 reads CASSQEAGMGGNTIYF. CDR3 DNA: TGCGCCAGCAGCCAAGAGGCAGGGATGGGTGGAAACACCATATATTTT.

Regarding this clone: The junction departs from germline at one end; a sequencing error may be responsible. The chain employs TRBV19 and TRBJ2-6; 16 nucleotides agree with TRBD2. Germline CDR1 is LNHDA and CDR2 is SQIVND (reference sequence). The CDR3 runs 18 residues. The CDR3 DNA follows: TGTGCCAGTAGCAAGGGACTAGCGGGAGGGCCTGGGGCCAACGGCCTGACTTTC. Translated: CASSKGLAGGPGANGLTF.

V usage is TRBV29-1 and J usage is TRBJ2-7, with D perhaps matching TRBD1 (5 bases). The CDR3 has 13 amino acids. CDR1 SQVTM and CDR2 ANQGSEA come from the germline V gene. V lost 1 base and J 5 bases, leaving 12 bases between the germline ends. The CDR3 reads CSVEVGSRDEQYF. The CDR3 bases are TGCAGCGTTGAAGTCGGTAGCAGGGACGAGCAGTACTTC.

The rearrangement links TRBV10-3 to TRBJ2-2; no clear D gene. Germline assignment: CDR1 ENHRY and CDR2 SYGVKD. The CDR3 spans 12 residues. V shed 6 bases and J shed 0 bases, with 2 bases lying between them. The chain's CDR3 is CAISSNTGELFF. CDR3 nucleotides: TGTGCCATCAGCTCGAACACCGGGGAGCTGTTTTTT.

The chain has TRBV5-4 and TRBJ2-3, with TRBD1 as a possible D gene (6 bases). Trimming removed 4 bases from V and 1 base from J, with 16 bases in between. Germline values: CDR1 SGHNT, CDR2 YYREEE (reference sequence). There are 16 residues in the CDR3. The CDR3 nucleotides are TGTGCCAGCAGCGCCTTGACAGGCTACCGCACAGATACGCAGTATTTT. Protein: CASSALTGYRTDTQYF. Full variable domain (remainder filled in from reference TRBV5-4 and TRBJ2-3): ETGVTQSPTHLIKTRGQQVTLRCSSQSGHNTVSWYQQALGQGPQFIFQYYREEENGRGNFPPRFSGLQFPNYSSELNVNALELDDSALYLCASSALTGYRTDTQYFGPGTRLTVL.

V usage is TRBV7-6 and J usage is TRBJ2-2; TRBD1 agrees at 7 bases. The CDR3 contains 16 residues. Germline lookup yields CDR1 SGHVS and CDR2 FNYEAQ. The V and J ends lost 5 bases and 2 bases, in that order; junction bases with no gene match: 8. This CDR3 is CASSSRDSLNTGELFF. CDR3 DNA: TGTGCCAGCAGCAGCCGGGACAGCCTTAACACCGGGGAGCTGTTTTTT.

The chain uses TRBV5-6 and TRBJ1-5; no clear D. The CDR3 sequence is 13 residues long. Germline values: CDR1 SGHDT, CDR2 YYEEEE. V dropped 0 bases and J dropped 7 bases, with 8 bases sitting between them. CDR3 sequence (DNA): TGTGCCAGCAGCTTGGACCCCGGGCAGCCCCAGCATTTT. Translated: CASSLDPGQPQHF.

This clone was picked up a small number of times. The J gene is TRBJ2-1, the V gene TRBV5-1; D remains unclear. Germline CDR1 is SGHRS and CDR2 is YFSETQ. The CDR3 sequence is 14 residues long. V was clipped by 0 bases and J by 8 bases, with 12 bases between them. DNA of the CDR3: TGCGCCAGCAGCTTGGACTCCCAGGTAGATGAGCAGTTCTTC. It encodes CASSLDSQVDEQFF.

J is TRBJ1-1 and V is TRBV30, with D possibly TRBD1 on 6 matching bases. Germline V gene lookup returns CDR1 GTSNPN and CDR2 SVGIG (reference sequence). This CDR3 contains 15 residues. V lost 8 bases and J 1 base, leaving 20 bases between the germline ends. In DNA form, the CDR3 reads TGTGCCCGTTTCGATCCGGCGGGGGCGAACACTGAAGCTTTCTTT. Amino acid sequence: CARFDPAGANTEAFF.

V usage is TRBV13 and J usage is TRBJ2-3; 11 bases line up with TRBD2. The CDR3 contains 17 residues. The trim removed 1 base at V and 4 bases at J, leaving 7 bases unmatched. CDR1 and CDR2 (germline): PRHDT, FYEKMQ (reference sequence). The CDR3: CASSLVTSGRLSDTQYF. CDR3 in DNA: TGTGCCAGCAGCTTAGTCACTAGCGGGAGATTATCAGATACGCAGTATTTT.

This chain uses TRBV7-2 with TRBJ2-5, with a possible D match to TRBD2 (6 bases). The tail of the sequence fits TRBJ2-7 better, so the J call may be wrong. The germline gives CDR1 SGHTA, CDR2 FQGNSA. The CDR3 is made up of 15 amino acids. CDR3 nucleotide sequence: TGTGCCAGCAGCTTAGGTCCTGGGAGGACGAGCGAGCAGTACTTC. This encodes CASSLGPGRTSEQYF.

This clone was picked up a small number of times. The genes are TRBV28 and TRBJ1-5; TRBD1 might be the D (6 bases). Germline V CDR1 and CDR2: MDHEN, SYDVKM. V lost 8 bases, J lost 1 base, and 15 bases lay in between. The CDR3 is 15 amino acids. CDR3 region: CASRLPQGSNQPQHF. The CDR3 DNA sequence: TGTGCCAGCCGACTGCCACAGGGAAGCAATCAGCCCCAGCATTTT. The variable domain in full, with the rest retrieved from reference TRBV28 and TRBJ1-5, is DVKVTQSSRYLVKRTGEKVFLECVQDMDHENMFWYRQDPGLGLRLIYFSYDVKMKEKGDIPEGYSVSREKKERFSLILESASTNQTSMYLCASRLPQGSNQPQHFGDGTRLSIL.

The CDR3 bases are TGTGCCAGCAGCGAGGGTTATGAGCAGTTCTTC. Residues: CASSEGYEQFF. The rearrangement joins TRBV6-6 to TRBJ2-1, with D perhaps matching TRBD2 (5 bases). The germline V and J ends were trimmed by 6 bases and 8 bases, with 8 bases remaining between them. The CDR3 is 11 amino acids. Germline CDR1 and CDR2: MNHNY and SVGAGI (reference sequence).

This clone turned up a few times. The V call is TRBV7-2, the J call TRBJ2-5; unclear D gene. The CDR3 sequence is 14 residues long. The V gene lost 1 base and the J gene lost 5 bases, with 11 bases spanning the gap. CDR1 and CDR2 (germline): SGHTA, FQGNSA. The CDR3 is CASSLVDLSETQYF. The CDR3 nucleotides are TGTGCCAGCAGCTTAGTCGATCTCAGTGAGACCCAGTACTTC.

This chain connects TRBV6-4 to TRBJ2-7; the D gene is possibly TRBD1 (6 bases). V shed 9 bases and J shed 3 bases, with 12 bases lying between them. Germline CDR1 MRHNA, CDR2 SNTAGT. The CDR3 extends over 12 amino acids. Written as DNA, the CDR3 is TGTGCCAGAGGACAGCAAAACTACGAGCAGTACTTC. It translates to CARGQQNYEQYF.

This chain links TRBV7-2 with TRBJ2-3, with TRBD2 matching 8 bases. Looked up from germline, CDR1 is SGHTA and CDR2 is FQGNSA. The CDR3 has 16 amino acids. With 3 bases clipped from V and 0 bases from J, the junction kept 5 bases outside the gene matches. The CDR3 nucleotides read TGTGCCAGCAGCTTCATAGCGGGGTTAAGCACAGATACGCAGTATTTT. Its translation is CASSFIAGLSTDTQYF.

The chain carries TRBV29-1 and TRBJ2-7; TRBD2 matches at 7 bases. This CDR3 has 14 residues. V dropped 4 bases and J dropped 2; count of bases not matched to a gene: 8. Germline loops: CDR1 SQVTM, CDR2 ANQGSEA. In DNA, the CDR3 is TGCAGCGTTGTTATGGGGAGGGGTACCTACGAGCAGTACTTC. Amino acids: CSVVMGRGTYEQYF.

CDR3 coding DNA: TGCGCCAGCAGCCGAGGTCCAGGGGGCACCGACGAGCAGTACTTC. Translating it yields CASSRGPGGTDEQYF. This rearrangement joins TRBV4-1 to TRBJ2-7; 8 positions agree with TRBD1. This CDR3 contains 15 residues. Trimming at V came to 4 bases and at J to 5 bases, leaving 10 bases not matched to a gene. CDR1 MGHRA and CDR2 YSYEKL come from the germline V gene.